This T cell receptor beta chain stems from a study of T cell clones after liver transplantation. Turning to the study itself: Post-transplant blood was tracked for graft-donor-reactive T cell clones identified in a pre-transplant mixed lymphocyte reaction. Patients counted as tolerant after at least one year off all immunosuppression, enzymes not exceeding twice normal.

Libraries were prepared by immunoSEQ multiplex PCR; TCRdb keeps only in-frame clonotypes and omits some of them. The sample holds 55,000 or so clones, 71% seen once. With regard to this clone: Its matching antigen is unknown.

The length of the CDR3 is 13 residues. Germline CDR1 and CDR2: SNHLY and FYNNEI. With 8 bases removed from V and 7 bases from J, the gap between germline ends came to 18 bases. Study-wide findings and caveats: Graft donor-reactive T cells may have migrated into the graft rather than being deleted.

This sequence joins TRBV2 and TRBJ2-7, with D uncertain. This specimen consisted of CD4+ T cells from blood, obtained before liver transplant. This receptor was taken from a human donor who received a liver transplant. The CDR3, as DNA: TGTGCCAGCGGCCTGAGGCCACTGGGTGAGCAGTACTTC. Amino acid sequence: CASGLRPLGEQYF.